This passage covers 26 T cell receptor beta chains from one sample sequenced in a study of technical replicates of blood from a handful of donors. The assay was immunoSEQ multiplex PCR, and TCRdb's table has in-frame clones only and misses some. The sample shows nearly 70,000 clones, about 90% of them seen only once. Sequencing input: T cells isolated from PBMCs. The receptors here all came from a human donor in good health.

V and J are TRBV7-3 and TRBJ2-7, with TRBD2 matching 8 bases. In germline, CDR1 is SGHTA, CDR2 FQGTGA. Losses at the gene ends were 1 base for V and 3 bases for J; bases not matched to a gene: 5. The CDR3 is 15 amino acids. Here the CDR3 reads CASSLIREGRYEQYF. The CDR3 DNA follows: TGTGCCAGCAGCTTAATTCGGGAGGGCCGCTACGAGCAGTACTTC.

This chain links TRBV6-5 with TRBJ2-5, with a tentative D call TRBD1 (5 bases). V dropped 3 bases and J dropped 1 base, with 12 bases sitting between them. Germline V lookup: CDR1 MNHEY, CDR2 SVGAGI. This CDR3 region has 15 residues. The CDR3 protein is CASSYSRQPQETQYF. CDR3 DNA sequence: TGTGCCAGCAGTTATTCTAGACAGCCCCAAGAGACCCAGTACTTC.

The V call is TRBV4-3, the J call TRBJ2-3, with 13 bases lining up with TRBD2. Losses at the gene ends were 4 bases for V and 6 bases for J; bases not matched to a gene: 4. Per the germline V gene, CDR1 is LGHNA and CDR2 is YSLEER. The CDR3 has 15 residues. As DNA, the CDR3 is TGCGCCAGCAGCCCTTGGACTAGCGGGAGTGATACGCAGTATTTT. This codes for CASSPWTSGSDTQYF.

This sequence joins TRBV27 and TRBJ1-1; possible D gene TRBD1, 6 bases. V lost 9 bases and J 6 bases, leaving 8 bases between the germline ends. CDR3 length: 10 residues. Germline assignment: CDR1 MNHEY and CDR2 SMNVEV (reference sequence). This CDR3 is CARGGAEAFF. CDR3 DNA sequence: TGTGCCAGAGGGGGAGCTGAAGCTTTCTTT.

The chain is built from TRBV5-1 and TRBJ2-1; a weak D match, TRBD1 (5 bases). Germline-derived CDR1 and CDR2 are SGHRS and YFSETQ. The germline V and J ends were trimmed by 0 bases and 6 bases, with 16 bases remaining between them. There are 16 residues in the CDR3. In nucleotides, the CDR3 is TGCGCCAGCAGCTTGGTAGGGGCCAAGCCCTCCAATGAGCAGTTCTTC. Its translation is CASSLVGAKPSNEQFF.

The V and J genes are TRBV6-4 and TRBJ2-3; 10 bases are a match to TRBD2. The junction had 2 bases not matched to a gene; V was cut back by 0 bases and J by 5 bases. The CDR3 loop spans 15 amino acids. CDR1 and CDR2 (germline): MRHNA, SNTAGT. CDR3 DNA sequence: TGTGCCAGCAGTGACTCTCCTAGCGGGAGAGATACGCAGTATTTT. Its translation is CASSDSPSGRDTQYF.

V gene TRBV29-1 combines with J gene TRBJ2-2, with a weak D call TRBD2 (6 bases). In germline, CDR1 is SQVTM, CDR2 ANQGSEA. Deletions cut 7 bases from V and 0 bases from J, with 18 bases between. This CDR3 has 16 amino acids. For the CDR3, the DNA is TGCAGCGGGCGGGACGGATCCAACTCGAACACCGGGGAGCTGTTTTTT. Encoded protein: CSGRDGSNSNTGELFF.

This clone was seen only a few times. The chain links TRBV25-1 to TRBJ2-7; 10 bases are shared with TRBD2. The germline V gene encodes CDR1 MGHDK and CDR2 SYGVNS. The CDR3 is made up of 15 amino acids. Unmatched junction bases numbered 3, after V lost 3 bases and J lost 1 base. CDR3 loop: CASSDRTSGSYEQYF. The CDR3 DNA follows: TGTGCCAGCAGTGACCGGACTAGCGGATCCTACGAGCAGTACTTC.

The CDR3 loop reads CASSVAPDPGYNEQFF. The CDR3 DNA reads as TGTGCCAGCAGCGTAGCTCCCGACCCGGGTTACAATGAGCAGTTCTTC. The chain is built from TRBV9 and TRBJ2-1; no clear D gene. This CDR3 has 16 amino acids. Trimming took 0 bases from V and 4 from J, leaving 14 bases between them. The V gene's germline CDR1 is SGDLS and CDR2 YYNGEE.

This clone was found a few times. The genes are TRBV6-1 and TRBJ1-2; 8 bases line up with TRBD1. V was pared by 5 bases and J by 8 bases, with 10 bases of the junction left unmatched. The V gene's germline CDR1 is MNHNS and CDR2 SASEGT. The CDR3 length is 14 residues. Here the CDR3 reads CASSTDRGSKGYTF. In nucleotides, the CDR3 is TGTGCCAGCAGTACCGACAGGGGCTCCAAGGGCTACACCTTC.

The chain recombines TRBV7-9 with TRBJ2-1; no definite D call. The V gene lost 1 base and the J gene lost 3 bases, with 13 bases spanning the gap. CDR3 length: 16 residues. CDR1 and CDR2 (germline): SEHNR, FQNEAQ (reference sequence). The CDR3 loop reads CASSLEGSRGYNEQFF. The CDR3 coding sequence is TGTGCCAGCAGCTTAGAAGGTAGCCGTGGCTACAATGAGCAGTTCTTC.

The chain has TRBV2 and TRBJ1-5; D unclear. Germline CDR1 reads SNHLY; CDR2 reads FYNNEI. With 4 bases removed from V and 2 bases from J, the gap between germline ends came to 12 bases. The CDR3 is made up of 15 amino acids. The CDR3 here is CASSGPFLGNQPQHF. Written as DNA, the CDR3 is TGTGCCAGCAGTGGGCCCTTCCTGGGCAATCAGCCCCAGCATTTT. Looking up the rest from reference TRBV2 and TRBJ1-5 gives the full variable domain: EPEVTQTPSHQVTQMGQEVILRCVPISNHLYFYWYRQILGQKVEFLVSFYNNEISEKSEIFDDQFSVERPDGSNFTLKIRSTKLEDSAMYFCASSGPFLGNQPQHFGDGTRLSIL.

The chain employs TRBV7-2 and TRBJ1-2; a weak D match, TRBD1 (5 bases). The CDR3 totals 13 residues. V was shortened by 1 base and J by 7 bases, with 10 bases between the two germline ends. From germline, CDR1 is SGHTA and CDR2 FQGNSA. CDR3 residues: CASSLERGSGYTF. CDR3 sequence (DNA): TGTGCCAGCAGCTTAGAAAGGGGCTCTGGCTACACCTTC.

The V and J genes are TRBV6-4 and TRBJ1-1, with 7 bases aligning to TRBD1. The ends lost 6 bases at V and 1 base at J; junction bases unmatched: 5. Germline CDR1 is MRHNA and CDR2 is SNTAGT. There are 14 residues in the CDR3. CDR3 amino acids: CASSRDRENTEAFF. CDR3 in DNA: TGTGCCAGCAGCCGTGACAGGGAGAACACTGAAGCTTTCTTT.

This chain joins TRBV9 and TRBJ2-7; possible D gene TRBD1, 6 bases. Looked up from germline, CDR1 is SGDLS and CDR2 is YYNGEE. V shed 4 bases and J shed 5 bases, with 13 bases lying between them. The CDR3 spans 13 residues. This chain's CDR3 is CASSPTGLHEQYF. For the CDR3, the DNA is TGTGCCAGCAGCCCCACAGGGCTCCACGAGCAGTACTTC. Full variable domain (missing parts from reference TRBV9 and TRBJ2-7): DSGVTQTPKHLITATGQRVTLRCSPRSGDLSVYWYQQSLDQGLQFLIQYYNGEERAKGNILERFSAQQFPDLHSELNLSSLELGDSALYFCASSPTGLHEQYFGPGTRLTVT.

The chain has TRBV11-2 and TRBJ1-1, with TRBD1 as a possible D gene (6 bases). V lost 5 bases and J 3 bases, leaving 19 bases between the germline ends. Germline assignment: CDR1 SGHAT and CDR2 FQNNGV. The CDR3 covers 16 residues. For the CDR3, the DNA is TGTGCCAGCAGCCTGGGAGGGCGAAGGGGGTACACTGAAGCTTTCTTT. Translating gives CASSLGGRRGYTEAFF.

The V and J genes are TRBV30 and TRBJ2-7, with D maybe TRBD1 (6 bases). CDR3 length equals 15 residues. V lost 1 base and J lost 1, with 14 bases in between. Germline V gene data show CDR1 as GTSNPN and CDR2 as SVGIG (reference sequence). The CDR3 DNA reads as TGTGCCTGGAGTGGAATGAAGGACAGATCCTACGAGCAGTACTTC. Translation gives CAWSGMKDRSYEQYF.

The J gene is TRBJ2-2, the V gene TRBV5-1, with D hard to call. CDR3 length: 12 residues. Per germline, CDR1 SGHRS and CDR2 YFSETQ. Trimming stripped 9 bases from V and 7 bases from J, with 13 bases between. In DNA form, the CDR3 reads TGCGCCACCCTCGCTTCGGGCGGGGAGCTGTTTTTT. Translating gives CATLASGGELFF. The full variable domain, in which reference TRBV5-1 and TRBJ2-2 provide the parts outside the CDR3, is KAGVTQTPRYLIKTRGQQVTLSCSPISGHRSVSWYQQTPGQGLQFLFEYFSETQRNKGNFPGRFSGRQFSNSRSEMNVSTLELGDSALYLCATLASGGELFFGEGSRLTVL.

This clone was counted only a few times. The rearrangement joins TRBV20-1 to TRBJ1-1, with D perhaps TRBD1 (6 bases). The CDR3 length is 10 residues. V shed 8 bases and J shed 10 bases, with 14 bases lying between them. The germline CDR1 and CDR2 sequences are DFQATT and SNEGSKA (reference sequence). As DNA, the CDR3 is TGCAGTCAGGCCGGGACATTAGCTTTCTTT. Translated: CSQAGTLAFF.

This clone appeared once. V usage is TRBV29-1 and J usage is TRBJ2-7; maybe TRBD2 (6 bases). The V gene's germline CDR1 is SQVTM and CDR2 ANQGSEA. The CDR3 has 14 amino acids. Deletions cut 4 bases from V and 3 bases from J, with 16 bases between. CDR3 region: CSVAGGDEGYEQYF. Here the CDR3 DNA reads TGCAGCGTTGCCGGGGGAGACGAAGGCTACGAGCAGTACTTC.

The genes are TRBV21-1 and TRBJ1-1. TRBV21-1 is listed as a pseudogene. The length of the CDR3 is 14 residues. The DNA of the CDR3 is TGTGCCAGCAGCACCGAGGGTAAGGACACTGAAGCTTTCTTT. This translates into CASSTEGKDTEAFF.

The chain joins TRBV6-1 to TRBJ2-7; D is unclear. V was clipped by 5 bases and J by 6 bases, with 11 bases between them. There are 12 residues in the CDR3. Germline V gene sequence: CDR1 MNHNS, CDR2 SASEGT. As DNA, the CDR3 is TGTGCCAGCAGTAAGTCGAGATTCGAGCAGTACTTC. It encodes CASSKSRFEQYF.

The chain carries TRBV30 and TRBJ2-4; 14 bases line up with TRBD2. The trim removed 4 bases at V and 15 bases at J, leaving 11 bases unmatched. Germline V gives CDR1 GTSNPN, CDR2 SVGIG (reference sequence). The CDR3 is made up of 14 amino acids. The CDR3 bases are TGTGCCTGGACGCCGCCGGGACTAGCGGGAGAACGGTACTTC. Amino acid sequence: CAWTPPGLAGERYF.

The V gene is TRBV10-3, the J gene TRBJ1-1; TRBD1 agrees at 7 bases. V gave up 4 bases and J gave up 4 bases; unmatched junction bases: 9. Germline V CDR1 and CDR2: ENHRY, SYGVKD. CDR3 length: 15 amino acids. In DNA form, the CDR3 reads TGTGCCATCAGTGCTACAGGGGCAGGGAGCACTGAAGCTTTCTTT. It yields the protein CAISATGAGSTEAFF.

The chain carries TRBV6-9 and TRBJ1-5; 7 nucleotides match TRBD1. This CDR3 has 13 residues. V lost 11 bases, J lost 4 bases, and 8 bases stayed unmatched. CDR1 is MNHGY and CDR2 is SVAAGI in the germline V gene. Here the CDR3 reads CAARTGGNQPQHF. The CDR3 nucleotides read TGTGCCGCCAGGACAGGAGGGAATCAGCCCCAGCATTTT.

This chain joins TRBV7-2 and TRBJ2-2; weak D call: TRBD2 (6 bases). The CDR3 sequence is 15 residues long. Germline CDR1 SGHTA, CDR2 FQGNSA. The ends were cut back, 3 bases at V and 6 bases at J, with 14 bases in the middle. The CDR3: CASSFEGRKAGELFF. CDR3 nucleotide sequence: TGTGCCAGCAGCTTTGAGGGGAGGAAGGCCGGGGAGCTGTTTTTT.